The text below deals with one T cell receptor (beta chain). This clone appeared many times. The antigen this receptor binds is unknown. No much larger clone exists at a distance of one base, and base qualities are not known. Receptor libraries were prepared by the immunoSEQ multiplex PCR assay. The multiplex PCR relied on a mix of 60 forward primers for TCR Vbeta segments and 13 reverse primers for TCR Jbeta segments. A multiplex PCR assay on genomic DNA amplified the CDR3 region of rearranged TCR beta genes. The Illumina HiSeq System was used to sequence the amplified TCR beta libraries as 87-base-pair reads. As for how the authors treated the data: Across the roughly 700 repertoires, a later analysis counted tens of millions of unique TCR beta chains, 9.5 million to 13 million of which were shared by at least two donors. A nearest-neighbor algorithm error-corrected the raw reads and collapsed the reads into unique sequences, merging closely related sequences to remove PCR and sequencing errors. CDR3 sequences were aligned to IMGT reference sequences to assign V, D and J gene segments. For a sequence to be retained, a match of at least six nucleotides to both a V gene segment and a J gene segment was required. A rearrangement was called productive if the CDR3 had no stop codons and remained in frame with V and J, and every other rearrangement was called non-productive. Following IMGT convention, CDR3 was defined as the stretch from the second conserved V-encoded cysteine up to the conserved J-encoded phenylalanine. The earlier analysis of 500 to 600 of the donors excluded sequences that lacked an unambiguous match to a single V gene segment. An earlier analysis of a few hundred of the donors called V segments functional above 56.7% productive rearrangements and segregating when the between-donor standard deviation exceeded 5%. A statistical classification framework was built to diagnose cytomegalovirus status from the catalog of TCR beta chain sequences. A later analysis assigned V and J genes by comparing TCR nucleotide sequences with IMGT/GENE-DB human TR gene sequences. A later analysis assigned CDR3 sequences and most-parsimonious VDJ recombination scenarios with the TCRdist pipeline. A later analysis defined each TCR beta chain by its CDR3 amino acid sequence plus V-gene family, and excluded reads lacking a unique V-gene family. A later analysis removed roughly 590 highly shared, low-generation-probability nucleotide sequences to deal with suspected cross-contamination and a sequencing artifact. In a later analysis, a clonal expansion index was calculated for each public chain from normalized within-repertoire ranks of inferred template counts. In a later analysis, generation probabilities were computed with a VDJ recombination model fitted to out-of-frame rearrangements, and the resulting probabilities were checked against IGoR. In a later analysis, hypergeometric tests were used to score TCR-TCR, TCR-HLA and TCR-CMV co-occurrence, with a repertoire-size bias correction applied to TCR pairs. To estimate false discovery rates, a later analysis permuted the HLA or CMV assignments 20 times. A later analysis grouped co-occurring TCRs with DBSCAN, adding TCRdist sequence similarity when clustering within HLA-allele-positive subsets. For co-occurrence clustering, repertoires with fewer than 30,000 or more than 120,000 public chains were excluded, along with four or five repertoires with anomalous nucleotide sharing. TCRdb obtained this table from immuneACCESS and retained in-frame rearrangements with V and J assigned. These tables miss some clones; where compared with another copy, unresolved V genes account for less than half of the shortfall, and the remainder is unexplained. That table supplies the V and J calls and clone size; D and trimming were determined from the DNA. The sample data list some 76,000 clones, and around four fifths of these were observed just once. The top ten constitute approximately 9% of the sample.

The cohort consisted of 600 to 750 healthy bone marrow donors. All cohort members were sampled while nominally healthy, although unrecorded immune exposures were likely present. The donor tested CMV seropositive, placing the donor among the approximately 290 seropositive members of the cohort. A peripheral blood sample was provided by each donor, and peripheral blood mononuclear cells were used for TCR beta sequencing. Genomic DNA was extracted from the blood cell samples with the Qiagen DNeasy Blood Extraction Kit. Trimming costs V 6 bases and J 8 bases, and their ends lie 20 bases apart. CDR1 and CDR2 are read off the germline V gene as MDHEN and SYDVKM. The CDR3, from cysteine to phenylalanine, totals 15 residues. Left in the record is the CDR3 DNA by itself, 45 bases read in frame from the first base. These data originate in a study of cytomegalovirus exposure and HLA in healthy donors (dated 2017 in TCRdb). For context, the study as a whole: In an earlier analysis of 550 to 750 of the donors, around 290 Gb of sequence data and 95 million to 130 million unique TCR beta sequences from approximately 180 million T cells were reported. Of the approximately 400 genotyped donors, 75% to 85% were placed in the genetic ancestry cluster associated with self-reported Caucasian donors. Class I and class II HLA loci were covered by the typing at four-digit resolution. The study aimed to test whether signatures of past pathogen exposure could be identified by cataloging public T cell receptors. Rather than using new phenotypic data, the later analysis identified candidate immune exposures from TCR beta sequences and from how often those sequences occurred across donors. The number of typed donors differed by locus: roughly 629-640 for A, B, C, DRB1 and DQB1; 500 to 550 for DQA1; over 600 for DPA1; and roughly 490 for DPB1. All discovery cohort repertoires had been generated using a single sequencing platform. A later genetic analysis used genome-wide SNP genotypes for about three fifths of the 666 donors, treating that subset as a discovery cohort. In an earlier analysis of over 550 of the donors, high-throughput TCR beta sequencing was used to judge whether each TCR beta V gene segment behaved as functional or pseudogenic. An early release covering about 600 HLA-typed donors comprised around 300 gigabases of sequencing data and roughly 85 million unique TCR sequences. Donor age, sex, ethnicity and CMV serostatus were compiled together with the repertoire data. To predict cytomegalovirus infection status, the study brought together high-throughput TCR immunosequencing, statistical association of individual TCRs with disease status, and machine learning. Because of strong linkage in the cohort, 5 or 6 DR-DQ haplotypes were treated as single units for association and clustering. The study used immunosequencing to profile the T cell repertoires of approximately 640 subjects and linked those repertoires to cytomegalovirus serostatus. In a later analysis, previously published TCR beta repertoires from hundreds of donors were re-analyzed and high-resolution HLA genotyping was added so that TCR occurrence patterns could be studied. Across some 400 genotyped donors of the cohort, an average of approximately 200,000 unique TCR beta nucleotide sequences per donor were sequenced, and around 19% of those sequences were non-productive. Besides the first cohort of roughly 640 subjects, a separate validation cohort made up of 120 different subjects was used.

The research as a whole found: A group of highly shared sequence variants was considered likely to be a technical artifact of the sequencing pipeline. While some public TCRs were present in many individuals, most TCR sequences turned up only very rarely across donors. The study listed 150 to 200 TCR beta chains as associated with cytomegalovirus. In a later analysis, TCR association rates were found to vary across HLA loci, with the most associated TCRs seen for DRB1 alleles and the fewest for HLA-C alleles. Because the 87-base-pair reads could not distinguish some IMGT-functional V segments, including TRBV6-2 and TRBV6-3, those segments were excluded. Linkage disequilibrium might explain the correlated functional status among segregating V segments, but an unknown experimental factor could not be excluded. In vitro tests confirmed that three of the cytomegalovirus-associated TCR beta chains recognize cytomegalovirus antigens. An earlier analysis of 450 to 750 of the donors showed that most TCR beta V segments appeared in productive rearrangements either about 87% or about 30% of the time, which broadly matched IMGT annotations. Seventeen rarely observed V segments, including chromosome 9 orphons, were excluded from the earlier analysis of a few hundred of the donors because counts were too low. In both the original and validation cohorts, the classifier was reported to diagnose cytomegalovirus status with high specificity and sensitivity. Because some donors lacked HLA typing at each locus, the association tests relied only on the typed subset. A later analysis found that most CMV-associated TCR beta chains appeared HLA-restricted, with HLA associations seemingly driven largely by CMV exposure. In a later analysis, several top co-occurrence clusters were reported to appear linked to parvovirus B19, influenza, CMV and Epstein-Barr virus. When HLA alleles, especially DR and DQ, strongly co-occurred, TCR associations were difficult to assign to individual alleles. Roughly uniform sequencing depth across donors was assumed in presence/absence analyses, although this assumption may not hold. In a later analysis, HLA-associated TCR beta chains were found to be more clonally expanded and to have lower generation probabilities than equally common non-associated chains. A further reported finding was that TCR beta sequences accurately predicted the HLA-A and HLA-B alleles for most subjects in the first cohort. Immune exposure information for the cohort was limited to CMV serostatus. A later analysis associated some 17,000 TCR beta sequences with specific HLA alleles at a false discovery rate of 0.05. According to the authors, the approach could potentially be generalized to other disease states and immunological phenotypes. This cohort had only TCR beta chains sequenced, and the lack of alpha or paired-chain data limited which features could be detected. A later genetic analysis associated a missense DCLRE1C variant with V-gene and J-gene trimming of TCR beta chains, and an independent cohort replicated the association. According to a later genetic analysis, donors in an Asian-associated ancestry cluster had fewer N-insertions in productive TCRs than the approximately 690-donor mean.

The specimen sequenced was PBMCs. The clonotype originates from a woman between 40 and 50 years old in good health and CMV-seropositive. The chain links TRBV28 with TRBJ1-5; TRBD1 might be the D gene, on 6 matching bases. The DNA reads TGTGCCAGCAGCCCGGGACAACTTCGAATAGAGCCCCAGCATTTT. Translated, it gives CASSPGQLRIEPQHF.